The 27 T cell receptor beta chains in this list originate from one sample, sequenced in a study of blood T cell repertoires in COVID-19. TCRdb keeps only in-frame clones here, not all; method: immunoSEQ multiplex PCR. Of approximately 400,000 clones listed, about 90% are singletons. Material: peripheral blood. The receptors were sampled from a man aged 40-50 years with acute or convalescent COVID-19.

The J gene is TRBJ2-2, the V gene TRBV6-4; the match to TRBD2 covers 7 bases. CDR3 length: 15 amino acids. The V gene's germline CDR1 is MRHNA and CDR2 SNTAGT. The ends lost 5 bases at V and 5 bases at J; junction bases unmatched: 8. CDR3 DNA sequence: TGTGCCAGCAGTCCTACTAGCGCGCATACCGGGGAGCTGTTTTTT. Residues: CASSPTSAHTGELFF.

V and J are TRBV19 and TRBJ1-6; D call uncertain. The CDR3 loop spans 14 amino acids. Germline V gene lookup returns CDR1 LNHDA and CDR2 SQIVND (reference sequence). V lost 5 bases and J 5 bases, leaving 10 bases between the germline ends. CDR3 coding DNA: TGTGCCAGTAGTGGCCCGCGGGATAATTCACCCCTCCACTTT. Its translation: CASSGPRDNSPLHF.

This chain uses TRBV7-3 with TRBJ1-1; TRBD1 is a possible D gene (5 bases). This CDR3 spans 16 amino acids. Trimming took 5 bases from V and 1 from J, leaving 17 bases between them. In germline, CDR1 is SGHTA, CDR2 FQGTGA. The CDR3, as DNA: TGTGCCAGCAGCCATCAGGGAAGGGAGGAGAACACTGAAGCTTTCTTT. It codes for CASSHQGREENTEAFF.

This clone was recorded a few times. CDR3 residues: CASSLSKGGPGYTF. The CDR3 DNA reads TGTGCCAGCAGCTTAAGTAAAGGAGGTCCCGGCTACACCTTC. V and J are TRBV7-3 and TRBJ1-2; no firm D call. Trimming took 1 base from V and 8 from J, leaving 14 bases between them. Germline V CDR1 and CDR2: SGHTA, FQGTGA. This CDR3 is 14 amino acids long.

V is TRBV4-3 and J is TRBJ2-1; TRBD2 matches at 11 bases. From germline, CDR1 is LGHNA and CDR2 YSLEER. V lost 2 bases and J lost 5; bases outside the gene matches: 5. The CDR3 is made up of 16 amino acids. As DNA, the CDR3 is TGCGCCAGCAGCCAATCTAGCGGGGGGTTGAACAATGAGCAGTTCTTC. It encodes CASSQSSGGLNNEQFF.

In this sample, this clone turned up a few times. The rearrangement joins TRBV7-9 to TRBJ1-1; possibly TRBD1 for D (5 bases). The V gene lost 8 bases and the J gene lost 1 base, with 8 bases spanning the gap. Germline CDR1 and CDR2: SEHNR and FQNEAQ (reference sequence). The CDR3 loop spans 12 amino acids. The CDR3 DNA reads TGTGCCAGCGAGCAGGGGAACACTGAAGCTTTCTTT. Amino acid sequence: CASEQGNTEAFF.

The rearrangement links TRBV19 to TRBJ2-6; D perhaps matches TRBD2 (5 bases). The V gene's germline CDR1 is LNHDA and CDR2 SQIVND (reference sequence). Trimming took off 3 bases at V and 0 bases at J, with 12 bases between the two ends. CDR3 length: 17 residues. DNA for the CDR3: TGTGCCAGTAGTATTTGGCAGAGGGACTCTGGGGCCAACGTCCTGACTTTC. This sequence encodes CASSIWQRDSGANVLTF.

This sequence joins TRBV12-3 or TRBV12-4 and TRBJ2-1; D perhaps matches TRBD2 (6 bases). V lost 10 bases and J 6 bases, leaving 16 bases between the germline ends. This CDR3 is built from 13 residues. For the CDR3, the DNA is TGTGCCACCAAAACCGGGAGCTTCAATGAGCAGTTCTTC. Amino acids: CATKTGSFNEQFF.

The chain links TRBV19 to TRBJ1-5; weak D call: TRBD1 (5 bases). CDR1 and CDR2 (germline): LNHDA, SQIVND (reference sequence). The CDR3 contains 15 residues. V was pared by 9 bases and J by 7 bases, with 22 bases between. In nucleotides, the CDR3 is TGTGCCAGCAGTCAGGGAGCGGGTACGGGGCAGCCCCAGCATTTT. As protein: CASSQGAGTGQPQHF.

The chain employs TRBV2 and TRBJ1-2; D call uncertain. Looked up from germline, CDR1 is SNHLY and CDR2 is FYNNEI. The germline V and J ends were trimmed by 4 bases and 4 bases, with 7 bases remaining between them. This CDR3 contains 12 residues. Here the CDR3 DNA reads TGTGCCAGCAGTGTAGAGGGCTATGGCTACACCTTC. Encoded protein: CASSVEGYGYTF. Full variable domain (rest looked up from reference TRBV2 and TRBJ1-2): EPEVTQTPSHQVTQMGQEVILRCVPISNHLYFYWYRQILGQKVEFLVSFYNNEISEKSEIFDDQFSVERPDGSNFTLKIRSTKLEDSAMYFCASSVEGYGYTFGSGTRLTVV.

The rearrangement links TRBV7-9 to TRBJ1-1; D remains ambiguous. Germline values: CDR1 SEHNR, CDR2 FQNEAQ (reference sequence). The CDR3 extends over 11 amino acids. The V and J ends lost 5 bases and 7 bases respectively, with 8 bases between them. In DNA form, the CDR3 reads TGTGCCAGCAGCCATGAGATTGAAGCTTTCTTT. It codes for CASSHEIEAFF.

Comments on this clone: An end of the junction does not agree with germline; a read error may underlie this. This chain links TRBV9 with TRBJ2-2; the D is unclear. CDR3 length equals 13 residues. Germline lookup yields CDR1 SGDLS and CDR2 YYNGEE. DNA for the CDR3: TGTGCCAACAGCGTAGCTACGTCCGGGGAGCTGTTTTTT. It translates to CANSVATSGELFF.

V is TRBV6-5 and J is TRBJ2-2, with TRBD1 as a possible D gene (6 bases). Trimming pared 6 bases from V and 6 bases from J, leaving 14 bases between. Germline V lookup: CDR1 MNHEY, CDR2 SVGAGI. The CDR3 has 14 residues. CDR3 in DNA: TGTGCCAGCAGCCCCGGGACACTTTCCGGGGAGCTGTTTTTT. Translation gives CASSPGTLSGELFF.

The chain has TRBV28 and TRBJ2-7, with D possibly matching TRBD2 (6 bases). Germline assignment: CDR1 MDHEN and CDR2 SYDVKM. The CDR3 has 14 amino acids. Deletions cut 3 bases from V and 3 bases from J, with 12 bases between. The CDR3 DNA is TGTGCCAGCAGTTTTACCGGGAGATACTACGAGCAGTACTTC. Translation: CASSFTGRYYEQYF.

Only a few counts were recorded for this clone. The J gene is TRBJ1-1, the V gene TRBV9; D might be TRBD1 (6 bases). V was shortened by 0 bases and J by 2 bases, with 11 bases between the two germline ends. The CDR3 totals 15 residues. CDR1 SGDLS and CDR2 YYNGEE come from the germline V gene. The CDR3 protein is CASSVAGHSNTEAFF. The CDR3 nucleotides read TGTGCCAGCAGCGTAGCGGGACACAGTAACACTGAAGCTTTCTTT.

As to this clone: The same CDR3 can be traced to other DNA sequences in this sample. CDR3 sequence (DNA): TGTGCCAGCAGGAGGGATAGCAATCAGCCCCAGCATTTT. It specifies CASRRDSNQPQHF. The V and J genes are TRBV2 and TRBJ1-5; no firm D call. Germline lookup yields CDR1 SNHLY and CDR2 FYNNEI. The CDR3 is 13 amino acids. V lost 6 bases, J lost 0 bases, and 6 bases lay in between.

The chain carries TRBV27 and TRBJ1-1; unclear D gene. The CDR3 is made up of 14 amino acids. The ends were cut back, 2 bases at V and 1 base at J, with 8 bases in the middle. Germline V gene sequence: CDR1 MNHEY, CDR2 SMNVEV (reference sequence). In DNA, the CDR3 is TGTGCCAGCAGTTTAAGCAGGCCGAACACTGAAGCTTTCTTT. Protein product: CASSLSRPNTEAFF.

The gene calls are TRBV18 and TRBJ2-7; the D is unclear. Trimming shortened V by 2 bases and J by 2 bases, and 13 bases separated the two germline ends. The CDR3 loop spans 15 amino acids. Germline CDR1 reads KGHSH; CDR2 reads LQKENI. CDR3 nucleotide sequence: TGTGCCAGCTCACCAGAGGTTGAGGTTACCTACGAGCAGTACTTC. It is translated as CASSPEVEVTYEQYF.

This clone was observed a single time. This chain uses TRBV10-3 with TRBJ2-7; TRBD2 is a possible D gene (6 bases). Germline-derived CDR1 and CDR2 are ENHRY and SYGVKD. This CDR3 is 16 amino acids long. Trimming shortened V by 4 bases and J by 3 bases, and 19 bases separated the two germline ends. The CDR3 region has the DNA TGTGCCATCAGTGTCGCGGAAGGACTAAAAGTCTACGAGCAGTACTTC. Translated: CAISVAEGLKVYEQYF.

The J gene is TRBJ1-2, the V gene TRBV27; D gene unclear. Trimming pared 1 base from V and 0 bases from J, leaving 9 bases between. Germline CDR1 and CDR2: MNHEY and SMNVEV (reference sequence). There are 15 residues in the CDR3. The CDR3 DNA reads TGTGCCAGCAGTTTATTGGGCCCTACTAACTATGGCTACACCTTC. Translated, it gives CASSLLGPTNYGYTF.

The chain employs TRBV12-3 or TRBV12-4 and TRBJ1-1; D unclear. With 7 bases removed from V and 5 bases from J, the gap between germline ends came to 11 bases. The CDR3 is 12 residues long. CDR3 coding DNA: TGTGCCAGCACAGGCCGTAGGACTGAAGCTTTCTTT. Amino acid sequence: CASTGRRTEAFF.

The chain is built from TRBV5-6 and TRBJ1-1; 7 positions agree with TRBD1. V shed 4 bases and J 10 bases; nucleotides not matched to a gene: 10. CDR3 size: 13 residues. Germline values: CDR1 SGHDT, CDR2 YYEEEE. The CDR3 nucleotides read TGTGCCAGCAGCCCGCAAACAGGGGAAGGAGCTTTCTTT. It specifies CASSPQTGEGAFF.

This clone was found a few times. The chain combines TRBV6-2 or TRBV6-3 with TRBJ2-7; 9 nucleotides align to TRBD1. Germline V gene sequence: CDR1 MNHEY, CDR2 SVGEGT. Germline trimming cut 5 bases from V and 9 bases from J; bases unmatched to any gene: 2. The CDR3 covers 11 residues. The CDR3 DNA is TGTGCCAGCAGTAGACAGGGGGTGCAGTACTTC. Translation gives CASSRQGVQYF.

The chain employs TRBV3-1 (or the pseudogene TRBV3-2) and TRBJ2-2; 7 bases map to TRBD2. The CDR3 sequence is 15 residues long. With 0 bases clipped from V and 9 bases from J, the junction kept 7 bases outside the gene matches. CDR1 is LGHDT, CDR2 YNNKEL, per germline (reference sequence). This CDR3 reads CASSQDALAPRELFF. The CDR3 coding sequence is TGTGCCAGCAGCCAAGACGCACTAGCGCCCCGGGAGCTGTTTTTT.

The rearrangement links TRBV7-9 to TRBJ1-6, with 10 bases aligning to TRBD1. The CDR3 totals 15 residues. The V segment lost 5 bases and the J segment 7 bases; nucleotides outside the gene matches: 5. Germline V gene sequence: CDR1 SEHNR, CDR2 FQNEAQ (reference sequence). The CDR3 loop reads CASSPRTGGNSPLHF. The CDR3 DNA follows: TGTGCCAGCAGCCCGCGGACAGGGGGGAATTCACCCCTCCACTTT.

CDR3 nucleotide sequence: TGTGCCAGCAGCAAGGCGGGGGCCGTTTACGAGCAGTACTTC. Translated, it gives CASSKAGAVYEQYF. This chain uses TRBV6-5 with TRBJ2-7; possible D gene TRBD2, 7 bases. The CDR3 is 14 residues long. V gave up 6 bases and J gave up 4 bases, with 16 bases separating them. From germline, CDR1 is MNHEY and CDR2 SVGAGI.

CDR3 coding DNA: TGTGCCAGCAGTCGGGAACTAGCGGGAGGTTACAATGAGCAGTTCTTC. It codes for CASSRELAGGYNEQFF. The V gene is TRBV7-3, the J gene TRBJ2-1; 12 bases are a match to TRBD2. Germline CDR1 reads SGHTA; CDR2 reads FQGTGA. The junction had 7 bases not matched to a gene; V was cut back by 6 bases and J by 4 bases. The CDR3 contains 16 residues.